This T cell receptor (beta chain) derives from a study of T cell responses to AZD1222 COVID-19 vaccine. Study findings and constraints: Targets within unmutated variant regions were reportedly found for nearly half of spike-specific TCRs. Two AZD1222 administrations were followed by greater Spike-specific TCR breadth and depth. Donors were mostly white British, more females; clonal diversity possibly underestimated.

Assay: immunoSEQ multiplex PCR; the TCRdb copy retains only in-frame clones and omits some. The table lists approximately 140,000 clones, about 87% of them singletons, with approximately 5.7% in the top ten. This CDR3 comprises 16 residues. Germline CDR1 reads SGHTA; CDR2 reads FQGTGA. The V end was cut by 5 bases, the J end by 0 bases, with 13 bases between. This clone has at least ten counts. Its target is unknown. The material was peripheral blood, obtained on day 0 of AZD1222 vaccination. The chain carries TRBV7-3 and TRBJ2-2, with TRBD2 as a possible D gene (6 bases). The receptor comes from an adult in good health. The CDR3 loop is CASSPAGTANTGELFF. CDR3 sequence (DNA): TGTGCCAGCAGCCCTGCCGGGACTGCGAACACCGGGGAGCTGTTTTTT.